A selection of T cell receptor beta chains follows, all from one sample in a study of cytomegalovirus exposure and HLA in healthy donors. This table comes from immunoSEQ multiplex PCR, and its TCRdb copy is limited to in-frame clones, with some not included. The table includes some 100,000 clones, 84% detected once. Source material: PBMCs. The source of these receptors is a woman aged 18-29 years in good health and CMV-seronegative. Both conserved end residues are part of each CDR3. The order of the fields is J gene, V gene, CDR3 protein.

J gene: TRBJ2-7; V gene: TRBV29-1; CDR3 protein: CSVGYLGTSGVSEQYF
J gene: TRBJ2-2; V gene: TRBV7-9; CDR3 protein: CASSQVAGELFF
J gene: TRBJ2-3; V gene: TRBV4-2; CDR3 protein: CASSQFGLAARPEQDTQYF
J gene: TRBJ2-3; V gene: TRBV15; CDR3 protein: CATSRRPGQPRGGTDTQYF
J gene: TRBJ2-7; V gene: TRBV28; CDR3 protein: CASSLRSYRDYEQYF
J gene: TRBJ2-1; V gene: TRBV5-1; CDR3 protein: CASSFGTGVYNEQFF
J gene: TRBJ2-5; V gene: TRBV18; CDR3 protein: CASSPTLRTSGYEETQYF
J gene: TRBJ1-2; V gene: TRBV4-3; CDR3 protein: CASSQDTEQDRQMARTF
J gene: TRBJ2-2; V gene: TRBV28; CDR3 protein: CASSRGARTGELFF
J gene: TRBJ2-5; V gene: TRBV4-3; CDR3 protein: CASSQDPAGQQETQYF
J gene: TRBJ2-3; V gene: TRBV10-3; CDR3 protein: CAISGRDRKRLAGASTDTQYF
J gene: TRBJ2-1; V gene: TRBV28; CDR3 protein: CASSLYGGVSYNEQFF
J gene: TRBJ2-1; V gene: TRBV10-3; CDR3 protein: CAIRKTVTSGSDHNEQFF
J gene: TRBJ2-7; V gene: TRBV9; CDR3 protein: CASSVGIGGPYEQYF
J gene: TRBJ2-5; V gene: TRBV11-2; CDR3 protein: CASSLERQETQYF
J gene: TRBJ2-1; V gene: TRBV9; CDR3 protein: CASSTRDRGSYNEQFF
J gene: TRBJ2-7; V gene: TRBV29-1; CDR3 protein: CSVHEASGTYEQYF
J gene: TRBJ1-3; V gene: TRBV6-5; CDR3 protein: CASSRVRKSGNTIYF
J gene: TRBJ2-1; V gene: TRBV5-8; CDR3 protein: CASSPGTSGSGEQFF
J gene: TRBJ2-5; V gene: TRBV6-5; CDR3 protein: CASSQAGKTQYF
J gene: TRBJ2-7; V gene: TRBV28; CDR3 protein: CASNTAGTGLFYEQYF
J gene: TRBJ2-3; V gene: TRBV9; CDR3 protein: CASSVDGGALGTDTQYF
J gene: TRBJ1-6; V gene: TRBV9; CDR3 protein: CASSPRTGMGYNSPLHF
J gene: TRBJ2-5; V gene: TRBV4-3; CDR3 protein: CASSQGELAGVETQYF
J gene: TRBJ1-2; V gene: TRBV10-3; CDR3 protein: CAISESTHVSYGYTF
J gene: TRBJ2-2; V gene: TRBV6-4; CDR3 protein: CASSRDSHTNTGELFF
J gene: TRBJ1-1; V gene: TRBV30; CDR3 protein: CAWSVGGPATEAFF
J gene: TRBJ2-7; V gene: TRBV2; CDR3 protein: CASRAGTTYEQYF
J gene: TRBJ2-5; V gene: TRBV25-1; CDR3 protein: CASSEWGQGQETQYF
J gene: TRBJ2-2; V gene: TRBV7-2; CDR3 protein: CASSFDRGHTGELFF
J gene: TRBJ2-3; V gene: TRBV27; CDR3 protein: CASSSTGDTQYF
J gene: TRBJ2-3; V gene: TRBV30; CDR3 protein: CAWSLWTGLRTDTQYF